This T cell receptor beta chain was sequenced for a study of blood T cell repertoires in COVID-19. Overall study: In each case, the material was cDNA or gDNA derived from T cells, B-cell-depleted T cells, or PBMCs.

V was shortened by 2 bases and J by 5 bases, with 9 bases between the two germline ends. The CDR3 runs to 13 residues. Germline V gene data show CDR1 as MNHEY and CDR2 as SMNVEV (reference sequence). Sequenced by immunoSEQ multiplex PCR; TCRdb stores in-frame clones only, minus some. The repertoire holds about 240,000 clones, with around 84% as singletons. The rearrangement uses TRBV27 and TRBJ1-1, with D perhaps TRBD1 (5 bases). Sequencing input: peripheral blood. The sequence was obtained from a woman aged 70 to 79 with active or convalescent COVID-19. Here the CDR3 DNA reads TGTGCCAGCAGTTTAAGCGGGGCAACTGAAGCTTTCTTT. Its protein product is CASSLSGATEAFF.